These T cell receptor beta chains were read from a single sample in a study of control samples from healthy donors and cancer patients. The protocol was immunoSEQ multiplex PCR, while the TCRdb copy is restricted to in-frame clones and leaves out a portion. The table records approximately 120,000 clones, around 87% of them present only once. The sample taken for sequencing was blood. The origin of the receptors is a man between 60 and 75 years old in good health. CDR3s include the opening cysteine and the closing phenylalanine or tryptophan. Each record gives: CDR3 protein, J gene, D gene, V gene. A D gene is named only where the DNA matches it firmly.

CDR3 protein: CATSHPPFNNQPQHF; J gene: TRBJ1-5; D gene: NA; V gene: TRBV15
CDR3 protein: CASSQDRGSDTQYF; J gene: TRBJ2-3; D gene: NA; V gene: TRBV4-3
CDR3 protein: CASSEQGDEQYF; J gene: TRBJ2-7; D gene: NA; V gene: TRBV10-2
CDR3 protein: CAIAYLSGGLYTQYF; J gene: TRBJ2-3; D gene: TRBD2; V gene: TRBV10-3
CDR3 protein: CASKGGVLYGYTF; J gene: TRBJ1-2; D gene: NA; V gene: TRBV12-3/TRBV12-4
CDR3 protein: CASSPRASGSTDTQYF; J gene: TRBJ2-3; D gene: TRBD2; V gene: TRBV7-2
CDR3 protein: CASSGGTGVDGYTF; J gene: TRBJ1-2; D gene: TRBD1; V gene: TRBV5-4
CDR3 protein: CSVGDTGNTEAFF; J gene: TRBJ1-1; D gene: NA; V gene: TRBV29-1
CDR3 protein: CASSPIQGQSTEAFF; J gene: TRBJ1-1; D gene: NA; V gene: TRBV18
CDR3 protein: CASSSTGGGYGYTF; J gene: TRBJ1-2; D gene: TRBD1; V gene: TRBV7-9
CDR3 protein: CASSLGGGAYNEQFF; J gene: TRBJ2-1; D gene: TRBD2; V gene: TRBV5-1
CDR3 protein: CASSLAPGQTRTYYEQYF; J gene: TRBJ2-7; D gene: TRBD1; V gene: TRBV7-2
CDR3 protein: CASSQDQDTYEQYF; J gene: TRBJ2-7; D gene: NA; V gene: TRBV4-1
CDR3 protein: CASSPLSGGAVEQYF; J gene: TRBJ2-7; D gene: TRBD2; V gene: TRBV18
CDR3 protein: CAVGTGSGELFF; J gene: TRBJ2-2; D gene: TRBD1; V gene: TRBV19
CDR3 protein: CASSSYSGLAGGPSYEQYF; J gene: TRBJ2-7; D gene: TRBD2; V gene: TRBV11-2
CDR3 protein: CASSFQGAAYEQYF; J gene: TRBJ2-7; D gene: NA; V gene: TRBV28
CDR3 protein: CASSRLQVSNTEAFF; J gene: TRBJ1-1; D gene: NA; V gene: TRBV6-5
CDR3 protein: CAWSVALRTGGNNSPLHF; J gene: TRBJ1-6; D gene: TRBD1; V gene: TRBV30
CDR3 protein: CATETGSTEAFF; J gene: TRBJ1-1; D gene: TRBD1; V gene: TRBV10-3
CDR3 protein: CASSFSSGGASGNTIYF; J gene: TRBJ1-3; D gene: TRBD1; V gene: TRBV5-4
CDR3 protein: CAISEQTNSPLHF; J gene: TRBJ1-6; D gene: NA; V gene: TRBV10-3
CDR3 protein: CASSDLPQTLAKNIQYF; J gene: TRBJ2-4; D gene: NA; V gene: TRBV6-4
CDR3 protein: CASSLGGDNQPQHF; J gene: TRBJ1-5; D gene: NA; V gene: TRBV7-3
CDR3 protein: CASSRLGDTGELFF; J gene: TRBJ2-2; D gene: NA; V gene: TRBV10-2